These 6 T cell receptor beta chains share one sample of origin, sequenced in a study of cytomegalovirus exposure and HLA in healthy donors (dated by TCRdb to about 2017). The library was produced with the immunoSEQ multiplex PCR assay. For the multiplex PCR, a mixture combining 60 forward primers for TCR Vbeta segments and 13 reverse primers for TCR Jbeta segments was used. TCRdb took over this immuneACCESS table, retaining in-frame rearrangements with V and J assigned. Such tables are incomplete; in checked studies, under half of the missing clones stem from an unresolved V gene, and the remainder is unexplained. The sample profile shows some 170,000 clones; over 60% of them were found once. 2.8% of the sample is taken by the ten largest. The sequencing input was PBMCs. These receptors all come from a woman aged 25 to 39 in good health and CMV-seronegative.

Points on this clone: The identical CDR3 is also encoded by other nucleotide sequences in the sample. The CDR3 sequence is CASSLGQNTGELFF. The CDR3 DNA reads TGTGCCAGCAGCCTCGGACAGAACACCGGGGAGCTGTTTTTT. V usage is TRBV28 and J usage is TRBJ2-2; a possible D gene is TRBD1 (5 bases). CDR3 length: 14 amino acids. V was trimmed by 6 bases and J by 1 base, leaving 9 bases between them. Germline values: CDR1 MDHEN, CDR2 SYDVKM.

This chain joins TRBV28 and TRBJ1-4, with D unresolved. The CDR3 length is 12 residues. CDR1 and CDR2 (germline): MDHEN, SYDVKM. V lost 8 bases to trimming and J lost 4 bases, with 8 bases between them. The CDR3 loop reads CASAEGNEKLFF. The CDR3 DNA is TGTGCCAGCGCCGAGGGTAATGAAAAACTGTTTTTT. Complete variable domain (other parts from reference TRBV28 and TRBJ1-4): DVKVTQSSRYLVKRTGEKVFLECVQDMDHENMFWYRQDPGLGLRLIYFSYDVKMKEKGDIPEGYSVSREKKERFSLILESASTNQTSMYLCASAEGNEKLFFGSGTQLSVL.

This chain joins TRBV23-1 and TRBJ1-5; D gene ambiguous. TRBV23-1 counts as an open reading frame of uncertain function. CDR3 length: 14 residues. V lost 4 bases and J lost 0, with 7 bases in between. The CDR3, as DNA: TGCGCCAGCAGTCGTCGGTATAGCAATCAGCCCCAGCATTTT. Translation: CASSRRYSNQPQHF.

V gene TRBV28 combines with J gene TRBJ1-2; D unclear. The CDR3 covers 12 residues. Per the germline V gene, CDR1 is MDHEN and CDR2 is SYDVKM. Trimming cost V 2 bases and J 5 bases, with 6 bases left between them. The CDR3 spells CASSLRGYGYTF. The CDR3 DNA reads as TGTGCCAGCAGTTTAAGAGGTTATGGCTACACCTTC.

The chain employs TRBV27 and TRBJ2-2; D is unclear. The ends were cut back, 1 base at V and 0 bases at J, with 6 bases in the middle. Germline V gives CDR1 MNHEY, CDR2 SMNVEV (reference sequence). The CDR3 is 15 amino acids. The CDR3 DNA reads as TGTGCCAGCAGTTTATTAGTTCCGAACACCGGGGAGCTGTTTTTT. Amino acids: CASSLLVPNTGELFF.

The chain is built from TRBV18 and TRBJ2-5; the D gene is possibly TRBD1 (5 bases). Trimming stripped 3 bases from V and 5 bases from J, with 13 bases between. CDR1 KGHSH and CDR2 LQKENI come from the germline V gene. The CDR3 spans 14 residues. The CDR3 loop reads CASSPAGIWETQYF. In DNA form, the CDR3 reads TGTGCCAGCTCACCGGCAGGGATTTGGGAGACCCAGTACTTC.